What follows are 20 T cell receptor beta chains derived from one specimen sequenced in a study of regulatory T cells in long-lasting Graves disease. Library construction for TCR beta used iRepertoire HTBI primers and Arm-PCR of CDR3 regions. In TCRdb, the multiplex PCR reads were re-called with MiXCR into one record per CDR3 protein. The repertoire holds around 480,000 distinct CDR3 sequences, with 15% to 20% as singletons. Indicated time point: newly diagnosed GD, antithyroid drugs for less than 3 months. Scientists built the TCR library using RNA that was extracted from PBMCs. The sample was also reused in another study, on T cells in Graves' hyperthyroidism and ophthalmopathy.

This specimen was peripheral blood mononuclear cells (PBMCs), taken at new diagnosis, from a patient treated with antithyroid drugs. These receptors were taken from a man aged 40-50 years with Graves disease.

This clonotype was seen more than once but under ten times. CDR3 DNA sequence: TGTGCCAGCAGCGTAGGTAGCGGGATGAACACCGGGGAGCTGTTTTTT. As protein: CASSVGSGMNTGELFF. The chain employs TRBV9 and TRBJ2-2; 8 positions agree with TRBD2. Germline V lookup: CDR1 SGDLS, CDR2 YYNGEE. V lost 0 bases and J lost 1; bases outside the gene matches: 2. The CDR3 has 16 amino acids. The full variable domain, its missing parts supplied by reference TRBV9 and TRBJ2-2, is DSGVTQTPKHLITATGQRVTLRCSPRSGDLSVYWYQQSLDQGLQFLIQYYNGEERAKGNILERFSAQQFPDLHSELNLSSLELGDSALYFCASSVGSGMNTGELFFGEGSRLTVL.

Concerning this clonotype itself: This may stem from a read error, because a much larger clone lies one nucleotide away. The chain has TRBV5-1 and TRBJ2-6; 7 bases line up with TRBD1. This CDR3 comprises 17 residues. Germline values: CDR1 SGHRS, CDR2 YFSETQ. The chain's CDR3 is CASSVAGGRSGADVLTF. CDR3 coding DNA: TGCGCCAGCAGCGTGGCAGGGGGTAGGTCTGGGGCCGACGTCCTGACTTTC.

This clonotype was seen ten or more times. The rearrangement joins TRBV20-1 to TRBJ2-7, with D perhaps matching TRBD2 (5 bases). The CDR3 extends over 13 amino acids. Between the trimmed V and J ends, which lost 3 bases and 2 bases, there was a span of 11 bases. The germline CDR1 and CDR2 sequences are DFQATT and SNEGSKA (reference sequence). The CDR3 reads CSASELVPYEQYF. The CDR3 DNA reads TGCAGTGCTAGTGAACTAGTCCCCTACGAGCAGTACTTC.

At least ten counts were recorded for this clonotype. As DNA, the CDR3 is TGTGCCAGCAGCCTGTCTAGCGGGAGGGCGTATTTT. Translated: CASSLSSGRAYF. The chain links TRBV3-1 to TRBJ2-3; 12 nucleotides match TRBD2. V lost 4 bases, J lost 14 bases, and 4 bases stayed unmatched. Germline V lookup: CDR1 LGHDT, CDR2 YNNKEL (reference sequence). The CDR3 extends over 12 amino acids.

This chain connects TRBV30 to TRBJ1-1, with D perhaps TRBD1 (6 bases). The CDR3 length is 17 residues. From germline, CDR1 is GTSNPN and CDR2 SVGIG (reference sequence). V was shortened by 0 bases and J by 0 bases, with 17 bases between the two germline ends. The CDR3 nucleotides read TGTGCCTGGAGTGTAAAGGTCGGGGGGCTGATGAACACTGAAGCTTTCTTT. Translation: CAWSVKVGGLMNTEAFF. Full variable domain (missing parts from reference TRBV30 and TRBJ1-1): SQTIHQWPATLVQPVGSPLSLECTVEGTSNPNLYWYRQAAGRGLQLLFYSVGIGQISSEVPQNLSASRPQDRQFILSSKKLLLSDSGFYLCAWSVKVGGLMNTEAFFGQGTRLTVV.

This clonotype was recorded at least ten times. The chain joins TRBV7-2 to TRBJ2-2; 9 bases line up with TRBD2. The CDR3 runs 16 residues. V was clipped by 3 bases and J by 8 bases; unmatched bases: 10. Germline V gene data show CDR1 as SGHTA and CDR2 as FQGNSA. Written as DNA, the CDR3 is TGTGCCAGCAGCTTTAGCGGGAGATCGCGTCCAGGGGAGCTGTTTTTT. Amino acids: CASSFSGRSRPGELFF.

This clonotype came up a few times. The chain employs TRBV4-1 and TRBJ2-1; D might be TRBD2 (6 bases). Looked up from germline, CDR1 is MGHRA and CDR2 is YSYEKL. The V end was cut by 3 bases, the J end by 3 bases, with 18 bases between. CDR3 length equals 17 residues. CDR3 residues: CASSQVKGRGVYNEQFF. The DNA for the CDR3 is TGCGCCAGCAGCCAGGTAAAGGGGCGGGGTGTCTACAATGAGCAGTTCTTC.

This clonotype was found many times. The V call is TRBV13, the J call TRBJ2-1, with a weak D call TRBD2 (6 bases). The germline CDR1 and CDR2 sequences are PRHDT and FYEKMQ (reference sequence). This CDR3 has 17 residues. The V end was cut by 6 bases, the J end by 9 bases, with 27 bases between. In DNA, the CDR3 is TGTGCCAGCAGTCAAATCGCCGTTGGGGCGGGAATCGGTGAGCAGTTCTTC. Encoded protein: CASSQIAVGAGIGEQFF.

At least ten counts were recorded for this clonotype. This chain joins TRBV27 and TRBJ2-4; TRBD1 is a possible D gene (6 bases). The germline V gene encodes CDR1 MNHEY and CDR2 SMNVEV (reference sequence). The ends were cut back, 5 bases at V and 5 bases at J, with 16 bases in the middle. The CDR3 has 15 residues. The CDR3 DNA reads as TGTGCCAGCAGTACAAGTACAGGGTTCCAAAACATTCAGTACTTC. Translation: CASSTSTGFQNIQYF.

This clonotype occurred many times. The rearrangement links TRBV20-1 to TRBJ1-4; D is uncertain. The CDR3 extends over 12 amino acids. Trimming removed 6 bases at V and 4 bases at J, with 9 bases between. Looked up from germline, CDR1 is DFQATT and CDR2 is SNEGSKA (reference sequence). CDR3 in DNA: TGCAGTGCCAGACATAGTAATGAAAAACTGTTTTTT. Protein product: CSARHSNEKLFF.

This clonotype was observed many times. This chain joins TRBV5-1 and TRBJ2-5, with a possible D match to TRBD1 (6 bases). Trimming took 4 bases from V and 2 from J, leaving 9 bases between them. This CDR3 is 13 amino acids long. Germline V CDR1 and CDR2: SGHRS, YFSETQ. The CDR3 loop reads CASSADRQETQYF. DNA of the CDR3: TGCGCCAGCAGCGCGGACAGACAAGAGACCCAGTACTTC.

This clonotype was detected many times. The V gene is TRBV27, the J gene TRBJ2-2; 7 bases align to TRBD1. The CDR3 sequence is 16 residues long. Per the germline V gene, CDR1 is MNHEY and CDR2 is SMNVEV (reference sequence). J was trimmed by 0 bases and V by 4 bases; bases with no gene match: 5. The CDR3 DNA follows: TGTGCCAGCAGTTCGCAAGGGGGCGCGAACACCGGGGAGCTGTTTTTT. Protein: CASSSQGGANTGELFF.

This clonotype was observed many times. V and J are TRBV20-1 and TRBJ2-7; tentative D call: TRBD1 (7 bases). V gave up 6 bases and J gave up 6 bases, with 21 bases separating them. From germline, CDR1 is DFQATT and CDR2 SNEGSKA (reference sequence). The length of the CDR3 is 14 residues. As DNA, the CDR3 is TGCAGTGCAGACGGAGGGACAGTTAAGACCGAGCAGTACTTC. Protein product: CSADGGTVKTEQYF.

This clonotype turned up a few times. J is TRBJ2-7 and V is TRBV5-1; 9 nucleotides align to TRBD1. V lost 0 bases and J lost 2; bases outside the gene matches: 15. This CDR3 is 19 amino acids long. CDR1 is SGHRS, CDR2 YFSETQ, per germline. CDR3 DNA sequence: TGCGCCAGCAGCTTGGCCCCGGGACAGGGATCGCAAGGGACCTACGAGCAGTACTTC. As protein: CASSLAPGQGSQGTYEQYF. Variable domain in full (rest from reference TRBV5-1 and TRBJ2-7): KAGVTQTPRYLIKTRGQQVTLSCSPISGHRSVSWYQQTPGQGLQFLFEYFSETQRNKGNFPGRFSGRQFSNSRSEMNVSTLELGDSALYLCASSLAPGQGSQGTYEQYFGPGTRLTVT.

This clonotype was seen at least ten times. V usage is TRBV27 and J usage is TRBJ1-5, with TRBD1 matching 7 bases. The junction had 9 bases not matched to a gene; V was cut back by 3 bases and J by 7 bases. Germline CDR1 reads MNHEY; CDR2 reads SMNVEV (reference sequence). This CDR3 has 15 residues. CDR3 amino acids: CASSFQGPGGQPQHF. The CDR3 DNA is TGTGCCAGCAGTTTCCAGGGACCAGGGGGGCAGCCCCAGCATTTT.

Many counts were recorded for this clonotype. The CDR3 here is CASSSKRGSNTEAFF. In nucleotides, the CDR3 is TGTGCCAGCAGTTCTAAAAGGGGATCGAACACTGAAGCTTTCTTT. The chain links TRBV12-3 or TRBV12-4 to TRBJ1-1, with D maybe TRBD1 (5 bases). The V end was cut by 4 bases, the J end by 1 base, with 13 bases between. This CDR3 has 15 amino acids.

This clonotype has at least ten counts. The chain employs TRBV6-1 and TRBJ2-7, with 15 positions matching TRBD2. CDR1 is MNHNS and CDR2 is SASEGT in the germline V gene. Trimming took 6 bases from V and 6 from J; bases not matched to a gene: 6. The CDR3 has 15 amino acids. CDR3 amino acids: CASSGLAGGPGEQYF. DNA for the CDR3: TGTGCCAGCAGCGGACTAGCGGGAGGGCCCGGCGAGCAGTACTTC.

This clonotype showed up just a few times. This chain connects TRBV4-1 to TRBJ2-7, with 9 nucleotides matching TRBD1. In germline, CDR1 is MGHRA, CDR2 YSYEKL. J gave up 4 bases and V 1 base, and 5 bases lay outside the gene matches. The CDR3 has 15 residues. CDR3 nucleotides: TGCGCCAGCAGCCAAGTTCGGACAGGGGAGTACGAGCAGTACTTC. It yields the protein CASSQVRTGEYEQYF.

V gene TRBV5-6 combines with J gene TRBJ1-2; 7 bases match TRBD1. The germline gives CDR1 SGHDT, CDR2 YYEEEE. Germline trimming cut 3 bases from V and 4 bases from J; bases unmatched to any gene: 6. The CDR3 has 14 residues. The DNA for the CDR3 is TGTGCCAGCAGCTCCTACAGGGGAGCCTATGGCTACACCTTC. Protein product: CASSSYRGAYGYTF.

The rearrangement links TRBV28 to TRBJ2-5; possible D gene TRBD1, 6 bases. The CDR3 loop spans 14 amino acids. V lost 4 bases and J 1 base, leaving 10 bases between the germline ends. Germline loops: CDR1 MDHEN, CDR2 SYDVKM. The chain's CDR3 is CASSSPTGQETQYF. Written as DNA, the CDR3 is TGTGCCAGCAGTTCCCCGACAGGCCAAGAGACCCAGTACTTC.